The 27 T cell receptor beta chains below were found in one sample sequenced in a study of Ad26.COV2.S vaccination and SARS-CoV-2 variants. Regarding treatment: 15 to 20 received Ad26.COV2.S at low or high dose, single or two shots; about 5 received placebo; per-sample allocation not given. After the first vaccine or placebo injection, samples were drawn on day 63. The table came from immunoSEQ multiplex PCR; TCRdb's copy has only in-frame clones and leaves some out. This table has under 300,000 clones, around 85% appearing once. Specimen: peripheral blood, collected in a trial of Ad26.COV2.S vaccine versus placebo. Receptor source: a person between 18 and 59 years old who received the Ad26.COV2.S COVID-19 vaccine or a placebo.

This chain joins TRBV21-1 and TRBJ2-3; TRBD1 reflects the table's D call only, with no check against the DNA. TRBV21-1 is a pseudogene. The CDR3 is made up of 14 amino acids. The CDR3 here is CASSTPSGEDTQYF. The CDR3, as DNA: TGTGCCAGCAGCACGCCCTCAGGGGAGGATACGCAGTATTTT.

CDR3 DNA: TGTGCCAGCAGTTACCCCCCCAGGGACAGGGGAGCCAAAAACATTCAGTACTTC. This sequence encodes CASSYPPRDRGAKNIQYF. The rearrangement joins TRBV6-2 or TRBV6-3 to TRBJ2-4; 10 nucleotides match TRBD1. The CDR3 covers 18 residues. Germline trimming cut 2 bases from V and 0 bases from J; bases unmatched to any gene: 7. Germline CDR1 is MNHEY and CDR2 is SVGEGT.

The V gene is TRBV7-9, the J gene TRBJ1-2, with D possibly being TRBD1 (5 bases). The CDR3 spans 17 residues. V was trimmed by 3 bases and J by 8 bases, leaving 25 bases between them. Germline loops: CDR1 SEHNR, CDR2 FQNEAQ (reference sequence). CDR3 sequence: CASSFLGGPPKTGGYTF. DNA of the CDR3: TGTGCCAGCAGCTTTTTGGGGGGACCCCCGAAAACTGGGGGCTACACCTTC.

This chain uses TRBV7-9 with TRBJ2-3, with TRBD2 matching 9 bases. This CDR3 contains 15 residues. V lost 5 bases and J lost 2; bases outside the gene matches: 5. From germline, CDR1 is SEHNR and CDR2 FQNEAQ (reference sequence). CDR3 nucleotides: TGTGCCAGCAGCGAGGGACTAGCCCCCACAGATACGCAGTATTTT. Amino acids: CASSEGLAPTDTQYF.

Only one count was recorded for this clone. The V call is TRBV9, the J call TRBJ2-4; D may be TRBD1 (6 bases). The V gene's germline CDR1 is SGDLS and CDR2 YYNGEE. V was shortened by 5 bases and J by 8 bases, with 17 bases between the two germline ends. CDR3 length equals 14 residues. This chain's CDR3 is CASSVQGSADIQYF. The CDR3 DNA follows: TGTGCCAGCAGTGTACAGGGTAGTGCGGACATTCAGTACTTC.

The chain joins TRBV6-5 to TRBJ1-1; 8 bases agree with TRBD1. Losses at the gene ends were 6 bases for V and 5 bases for J; bases not matched to a gene: 8. CDR3 length: 14 amino acids. CDR1 and CDR2 from the germline V gene are MNHEY and SVGAGI. The CDR3 sequence: CASSPDRGGTEAFF. CDR3 DNA: TGTGCCAGCAGCCCCGACAGGGGTGGAACTGAAGCTTTCTTT.

J is TRBJ2-5 and V is TRBV7-9; the D call may be TRBD1 or TRBD2 (5 bases each). V was trimmed by 6 bases and J by 5 bases, leaving 13 bases between them. Germline V gene data show CDR1 as SEHNR and CDR2 as FQNEAQ (reference sequence). This CDR3 contains 13 residues. CDR3 in DNA: TGTGCCAGCAGGACCGGGACCCCGGAGACCCAGTACTTC. Protein product: CASRTGTPETQYF. The full variable domain, rest sourced from reference TRBV7-9 and TRBJ2-5, is DTGVSQNPRHKITKRGQNVTFRCDPISEHNRLYWYRQTLGQGPEFLTYFQNEAQLEKSRLLSDRFSAERPKGSFSTLEIQRTEQGDSAMYLCASRTGTPETQYFGPGTRLLVL.

In regard to this clone: Other DNA sequences from this sample encode an identical CDR3 as well. The V call is TRBV6-5, the J call TRBJ1-4, with D hard to call. V was clipped by 6 bases and J by 8 bases, with 10 bases between them. This CDR3 spans 12 amino acids. Germline V CDR1 and CDR2: MNHEY, SVGAGI. CDR3 coding DNA: TGTGCCAGCAGCTCAGGTGCCGAAAAACTGTTTTTT. This gives the protein CASSSGAEKLFF.

This clone occurred a few times. V gene TRBV18 combines with J gene TRBJ2-2, with a possible D match to TRBD2 (5 bases). CDR3 size: 16 residues. Trimming removed 3 bases from V and 4 bases from J, with 15 bases in between. The germline V gene encodes CDR1 KGHSH and CDR2 LQKENI. The DNA for the CDR3 is TGTGCCAGCTCACCCGGGGTAGAGAAATCCACCGGGGAGCTGTTTTTT. Protein product: CASSPGVEKSTGELFF.

The chain recombines TRBV29-1 with TRBJ1-1; 8 bases agree with TRBD1. Losses at the gene ends were 2 bases for V and 2 bases for J; bases not matched to a gene: 4. CDR3 length: 14 residues. Germline assignment: CDR1 SQVTM and CDR2 ANQGSEA. This CDR3 reads CSVEPRGPNTEAFF. The CDR3 DNA follows: TGCAGCGTTGAACCCAGGGGGCCCAACACTGAAGCTTTCTTT.

The chain couples TRBV18 to TRBJ2-5, with 9 nucleotides matching TRBD1. Losses at the gene ends were 2 bases for V and 3 bases for J; bases not matched to a gene: 1. The CDR3 spans 14 residues. Germline values: CDR1 KGHSH, CDR2 LQKENI. CDR3 DNA sequence: TGTGCCAGCTCACCAGGACAGGGGAAAGAGACCCAGTACTTC. It codes for CASSPGQGKETQYF. Combining the CDR3 with reference TRBV18 and TRBJ2-5 gives the whole variable domain NAGVMQNPRHLVRRRGQEARLRCSPMKGHSHVYWYRQLPEEGLKFMVYLQKENIIDESGMPKERFSAEFPKEGPSILRIQQVVRGDSAAYFCASSPGQGKETQYFGPGTRLLVL.

This clone came up once. The V gene is TRBV6-2 or TRBV6-3, the J gene TRBJ2-1; D ambiguous. Germline V gives CDR1 MNHEY, CDR2 SVGEGT. V lost 0 bases to trimming and J lost 10 bases, with 13 bases between them. The CDR3 covers 14 residues. In nucleotides, the CDR3 is TGTGCCAGCAGTTACTCTAATCCGGGTGGGGAGCAGTTCTTC. Protein: CASSYSNPGGEQFF.

V gene TRBV27 combines with J gene TRBJ2-7; no firm D call. The CDR3 runs to 14 residues. Trimming removed 6 bases from V and 1 base from J, with 13 bases in between. Germline V CDR1 and CDR2: MNHEY, SMNVEV (reference sequence). CDR3 sequence reads: CASRTSLGSYEQYF. In DNA, the CDR3 is TGTGCCAGCAGAACATCCCTGGGGTCCTACGAGCAGTACTTC.

This rearrangement joins TRBV4-1 to TRBJ1-1, with a possible D match to TRBD1 (5 bases). The CDR3 contains 14 residues. The ends were cut back, 1 base at V and 1 base at J, with 7 bases in the middle. Looked up from germline, CDR1 is MGHRA and CDR2 is YSYEKL. The CDR3 coding sequence is TGCGCCAGCAGCCAAGGACAGAAGAACACTGAAGCTTTCTTT. Residues: CASSQGQKNTEAFF.

The CDR3 region is CASSLRTSANEQFF. The CDR3 DNA sequence: TGTGCCAGCAGCCTCCGGACTAGCGCCAATGAGCAGTTCTTC. The rearrangement uses TRBV14 and TRBJ2-1, with 9 nucleotides matching TRBD2. Trimming took 4 bases from V and 6 from J; bases not matched to a gene: 4. Germline V CDR1 and CDR2: SGHDN, FVKESK. The CDR3 is 14 residues long.

This chain uses TRBV7-3 with TRBJ2-2; possibly TRBD1 for D (6 bases). The V and J ends lost 2 bases and 0 bases respectively, with 10 bases between them. This CDR3 spans 16 amino acids. Germline V CDR1 and CDR2: SGHTA, FQGTGA. The CDR3 spells CASSLQGTANTGELFF. The CDR3 DNA reads as TGTGCCAGCAGCTTACAGGGGACCGCGAACACCGGGGAGCTGTTTTTT.

This chain links TRBV19 with TRBJ2-2; 10 bases line up with TRBD2. Losses at the gene ends were 4 bases for V and 5 bases for J; bases not matched to a gene: 4. The CDR3 runs 15 residues. Germline V gene lookup returns CDR1 LNHDA and CDR2 SQIVND (reference sequence). CDR3 DNA: TGTGCCAGTAGTAGGCTAGCGGGAGCGACCGGGGAGCTGTTTTTT. This translates into CASSRLAGATGELFF. Full variable domain (missing parts from reference TRBV19 and TRBJ2-2): DGGITQSPKYLFRKEGQNVTLSCEQNLNHDAMYWYRQDPGQGLRLIYYSQIVNDFQKGDIAEGYSVSREKKESFPLTVTSAQKNPTAFYLCASSRLAGATGELFFGEGSRLTVL.

This clone was detected once. The V and J genes are TRBV12-3 or TRBV12-4 and TRBJ1-5; D gene ambiguous. Deletions cut 6 bases from V and 4 bases from J, with 10 bases between. The CDR3 contains 13 residues. The DNA of the CDR3 is TGTGCCAGCAGGGAACACGGGAATCAGCCCCAGCATTTT. It is translated as CASREHGNQPQHF.

This sequence joins TRBV9 and TRBJ2-5; maybe TRBD1 (6 bases). This CDR3 is 16 amino acids long. V gave up 4 bases and J gave up 2 bases, with 18 bases separating them. CDR1 and CDR2 from the germline V gene are SGDLS and YYNGEE. The CDR3 sequence: CASSKGGISEQETQYF. For the CDR3, the DNA is TGTGCCAGCAGCAAAGGGGGAATTAGCGAACAAGAGACCCAGTACTTC.

This clone was counted once. The V gene is TRBV6-5, the J gene TRBJ1-4; D is uncertain. The V end was cut by 8 bases, the J end by 5 bases, with 3 bases between. The germline V gene encodes CDR1 MNHEY and CDR2 SVGAGI. The CDR3 sequence is 10 residues long. The CDR3: CASLNEKLFF. CDR3 sequence (DNA): TGTGCCAGCTTGAATGAAAAACTGTTTTTT.

The genes are TRBV6-1 and TRBJ1-2; TRBD1 aligns across 9 bases. Germline V gives CDR1 MNHNS, CDR2 SASEGT. The CDR3 is made up of 16 amino acids. The V segment lost 3 bases and the J segment 3 bases; nucleotides outside the gene matches: 8. The CDR3 protein is CASSDGGTGRDYGYTF. The CDR3 coding sequence is TGTGCCAGCAGTGATGGAGGGACAGGGAGGGACTATGGCTACACCTTC.

The chain links TRBV6-1 to TRBJ1-4, with D unresolved. The CDR3 spans 15 residues. Germline V lookup: CDR1 MNHNS, CDR2 SASEGT. Trimming removed 3 bases at V and 0 bases at J, with 8 bases between. CDR3 sequence reads: CASSETGTTNEKLFF. For the CDR3, the DNA is TGTGCCAGCAGTGAGACGGGGACAACTAATGAAAAACTGTTTTTT.

The rearrangement joins TRBV6-5 to TRBJ2-5, with D possibly matching TRBD1 (6 bases). Germline V CDR1 and CDR2: MNHEY, SVGAGI. Deletions cut 1 base from V and 1 base from J, with 13 bases between. The CDR3 length is 16 residues. The CDR3 is CASSYLGTGTQETQYF. The CDR3 DNA reads as TGTGCCAGCAGTTACTTGGGTACAGGGACCCAAGAGACCCAGTACTTC.

This chain connects TRBV18 to TRBJ1-1; D unresolved. CDR3 size: 14 residues. The germline V and J ends were trimmed by 4 bases and 6 bases, with 15 bases remaining between them. In germline, CDR1 is KGHSH, CDR2 LQKENI. The chain's CDR3 is CASSLGPSGAEAFF. CDR3 nucleotides: TGTGCCAGCTCACTTGGACCGTCCGGGGCTGAAGCTTTCTTT.

This clone has a handful of counts. The V gene is TRBV9, the J gene TRBJ2-1, with a weak D call TRBD2 (5 bases). Germline V gene data show CDR1 as SGDLS and CDR2 as YYNGEE. The CDR3 consists of 13 residues. The V gene lost 4 bases and the J gene lost 12 bases, with 17 bases spanning the gap. The CDR3 here is CASSHSDYNGQFF. The CDR3 coding sequence is TGTGCCAGCAGCCACTCTGACTATAACGGGCAGTTCTTC.

This sequence joins TRBV24-1 and TRBJ2-2, with D maybe TRBD2 (6 bases). The germline V gene has CDR1 KGHDR and CDR2 SFDVKD. The CDR3 totals 15 residues. V dropped 4 bases and J dropped 5 bases, with 13 bases sitting between them. CDR3 nucleotide sequence: TGTGCCACCAGTGACCGGGGGACGGAAACCGGGGAGCTGTTTTTT. Translated: CATSDRGTETGELFF.

There are a few counts of this clone. Other DNA variants within this sample encode the same CDR3. The genes are TRBV19 and TRBJ2-7; D is perhaps TRBD1 (5 bases). The CDR3 length is 13 residues. The germline CDR1 and CDR2 sequences are LNHDA and SQIVND (reference sequence). Trimming cost V 5 bases and J 2 bases, with 10 bases left between them. The CDR3: CASSPGHPYEQYF. CDR3 coding DNA: TGTGCCAGTAGTCCCGGACATCCCTACGAGCAGTACTTC.